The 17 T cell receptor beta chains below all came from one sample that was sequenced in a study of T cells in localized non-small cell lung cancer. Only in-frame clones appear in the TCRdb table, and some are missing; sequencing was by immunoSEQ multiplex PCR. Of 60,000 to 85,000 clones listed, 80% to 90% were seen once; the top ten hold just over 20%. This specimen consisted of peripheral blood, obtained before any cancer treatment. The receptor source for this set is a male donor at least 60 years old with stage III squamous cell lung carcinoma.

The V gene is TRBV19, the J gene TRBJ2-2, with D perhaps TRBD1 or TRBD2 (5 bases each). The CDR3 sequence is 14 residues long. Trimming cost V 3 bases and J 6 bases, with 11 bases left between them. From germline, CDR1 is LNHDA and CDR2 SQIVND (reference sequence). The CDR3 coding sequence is TGTGCCAGTAGTATTTGGGGACGGGCCGGGGAGCTGTTTTTT. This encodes CASSIWGRAGELFF.

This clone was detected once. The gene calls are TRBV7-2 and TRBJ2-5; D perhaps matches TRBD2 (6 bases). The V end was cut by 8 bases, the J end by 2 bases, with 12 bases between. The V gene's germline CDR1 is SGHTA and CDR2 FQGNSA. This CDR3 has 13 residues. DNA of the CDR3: TGTGCCAGCGGCCGAGGACTACAAGAGACCCAGTACTTC. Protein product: CASGRGLQETQYF.

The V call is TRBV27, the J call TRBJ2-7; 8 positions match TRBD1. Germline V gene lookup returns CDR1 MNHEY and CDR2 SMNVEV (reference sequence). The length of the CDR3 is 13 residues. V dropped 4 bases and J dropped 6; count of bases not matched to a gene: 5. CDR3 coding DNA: TGTGCCAGCAGTTCCATGACAGGGGTCGAGCAGTACGTC. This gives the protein CASSSMTGVEQYV.

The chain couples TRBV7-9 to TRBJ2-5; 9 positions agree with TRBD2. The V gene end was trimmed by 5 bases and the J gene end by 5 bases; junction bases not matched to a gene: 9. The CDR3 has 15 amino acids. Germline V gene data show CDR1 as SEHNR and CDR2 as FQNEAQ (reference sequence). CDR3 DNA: TGTGCCAGCAGCGGGTGGCTAGCGGGATATGAGACCCAGTACTTC. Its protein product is CASSGWLAGYETQYF. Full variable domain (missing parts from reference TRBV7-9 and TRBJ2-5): DTGVSQNPRHKITKRGQNVTFRCDPISEHNRLYWYRQTLGQGPEFLTYFQNEAQLEKSRLLSDRFSAERPKGSFSTLEIQRTEQGDSAMYLCASSGWLAGYETQYFGPGTRLLVL.

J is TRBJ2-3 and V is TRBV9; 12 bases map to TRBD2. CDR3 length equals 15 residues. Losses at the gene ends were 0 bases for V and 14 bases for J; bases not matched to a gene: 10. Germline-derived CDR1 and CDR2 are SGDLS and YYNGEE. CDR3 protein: CASSVDPTSGGAAYF. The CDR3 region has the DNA TGTGCCAGCAGCGTAGACCCGACTAGCGGGGGAGCGGCGTATTTT.

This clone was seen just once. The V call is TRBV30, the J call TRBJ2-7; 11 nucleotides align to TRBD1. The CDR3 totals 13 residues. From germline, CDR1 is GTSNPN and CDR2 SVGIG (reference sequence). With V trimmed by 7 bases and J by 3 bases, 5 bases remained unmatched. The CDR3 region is CASTGTGGYEQYF. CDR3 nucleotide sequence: TGTGCCTCAACCGGGACAGGGGGCTACGAGCAGTACTTC. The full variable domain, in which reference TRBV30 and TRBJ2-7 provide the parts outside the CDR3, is SQTIHQWPATLVQPVGSPLSLECTVEGTSNPNLYWYRQAAGRGLQLLFYSVGIGQISSEVPQNLSASRPQDRQFILSSKKLLLSDSGFYLCASTGTGGYEQYFGPGTRLTVT.

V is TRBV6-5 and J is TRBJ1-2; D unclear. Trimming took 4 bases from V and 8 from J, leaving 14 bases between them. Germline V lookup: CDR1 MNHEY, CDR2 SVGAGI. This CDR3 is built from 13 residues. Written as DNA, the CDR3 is TGTGCCAGCAGTTCACCAGGAAGACTCGGCTACACCTTC. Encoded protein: CASSSPGRLGYTF.

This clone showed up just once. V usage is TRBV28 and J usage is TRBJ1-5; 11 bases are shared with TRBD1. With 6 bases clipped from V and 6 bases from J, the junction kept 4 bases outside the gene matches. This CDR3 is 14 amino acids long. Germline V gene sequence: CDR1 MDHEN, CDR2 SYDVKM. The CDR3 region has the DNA TGTGCCAGCAGCCGGACAGGGGGCGGTCAGCCCCAGCATTTT. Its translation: CASSRTGGGQPQHF. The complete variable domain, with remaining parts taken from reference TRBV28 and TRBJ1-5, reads DVKVTQSSRYLVKRTGEKVFLECVQDMDHENMFWYRQDPGLGLRLIYFSYDVKMKEKGDIPEGYSVSREKKERFSLILESASTNQTSMYLCASSRTGGGQPQHFGDGTRLSIL.

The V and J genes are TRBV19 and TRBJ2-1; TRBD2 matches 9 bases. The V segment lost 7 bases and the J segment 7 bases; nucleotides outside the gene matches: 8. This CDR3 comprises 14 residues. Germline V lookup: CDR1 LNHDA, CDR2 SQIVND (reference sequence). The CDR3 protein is CASNPSGVGNEQFF. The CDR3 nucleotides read TGTGCCAGTAACCCTAGCGGGGTAGGGAATGAGCAGTTCTTC.

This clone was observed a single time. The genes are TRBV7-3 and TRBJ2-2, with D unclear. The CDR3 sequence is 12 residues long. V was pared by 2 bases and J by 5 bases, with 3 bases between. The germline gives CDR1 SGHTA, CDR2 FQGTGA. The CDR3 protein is CASSLSTGELFF. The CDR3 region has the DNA TGTGCCAGCAGCTTATCGACCGGGGAGCTGTTTTTT.

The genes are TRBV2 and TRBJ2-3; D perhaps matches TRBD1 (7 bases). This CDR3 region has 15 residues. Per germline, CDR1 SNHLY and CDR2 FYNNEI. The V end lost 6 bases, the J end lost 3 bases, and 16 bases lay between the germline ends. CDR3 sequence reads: CASRRQGGRTDTQYF. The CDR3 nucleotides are TGTGCCAGCAGACGACAGGGAGGAAGAACAGATACGCAGTATTTT.

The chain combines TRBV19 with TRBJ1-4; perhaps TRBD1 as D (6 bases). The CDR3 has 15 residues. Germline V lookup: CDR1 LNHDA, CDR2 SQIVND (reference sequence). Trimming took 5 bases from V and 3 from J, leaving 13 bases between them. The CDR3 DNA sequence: TGTGCCAGTAGTCGTCGGACAGATTCTAATGAAAAACTGTTTTTT. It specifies CASSRRTDSNEKLFF.

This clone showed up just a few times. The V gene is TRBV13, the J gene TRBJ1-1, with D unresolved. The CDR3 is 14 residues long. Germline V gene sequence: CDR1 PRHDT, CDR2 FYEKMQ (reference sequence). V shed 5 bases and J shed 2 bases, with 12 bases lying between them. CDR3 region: CASSLVGSNTEAFF. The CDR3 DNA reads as TGTGCCAGCAGCCTCGTCGGTTCCAACACTGAAGCTTTCTTT.

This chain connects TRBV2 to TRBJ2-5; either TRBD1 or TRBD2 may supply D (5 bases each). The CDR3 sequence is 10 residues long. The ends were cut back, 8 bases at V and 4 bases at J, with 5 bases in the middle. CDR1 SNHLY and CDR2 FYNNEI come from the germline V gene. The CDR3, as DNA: TGTGCCAGCGGGGGAGAGACCCAGTACTTC. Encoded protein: CASGGETQYF.

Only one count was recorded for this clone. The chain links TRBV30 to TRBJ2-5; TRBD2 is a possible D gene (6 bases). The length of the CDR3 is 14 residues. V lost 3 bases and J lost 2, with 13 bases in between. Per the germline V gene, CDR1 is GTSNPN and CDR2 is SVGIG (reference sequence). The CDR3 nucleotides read TGTGCCTGGAGAGAATGGGGAGGACAAGAGACCCAGTACTTC. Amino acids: CAWREWGGQETQYF. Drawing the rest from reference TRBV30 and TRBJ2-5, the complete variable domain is SQTIHQWPATLVQPVGSPLSLECTVEGTSNPNLYWYRQAAGRGLQLLFYSVGIGQISSEVPQNLSASRPQDRQFILSSKKLLLSDSGFYLCAWREWGGQETQYFGPGTRLLVL.

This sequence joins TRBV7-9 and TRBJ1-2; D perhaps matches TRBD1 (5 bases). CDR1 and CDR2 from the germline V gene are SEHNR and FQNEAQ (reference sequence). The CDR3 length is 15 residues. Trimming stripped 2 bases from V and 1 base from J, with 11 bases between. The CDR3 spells CASSLTFGHNYGYTF. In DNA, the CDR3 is TGTGCCAGCAGCTTAACCTTCGGACATAACTATGGCTACACCTTC.

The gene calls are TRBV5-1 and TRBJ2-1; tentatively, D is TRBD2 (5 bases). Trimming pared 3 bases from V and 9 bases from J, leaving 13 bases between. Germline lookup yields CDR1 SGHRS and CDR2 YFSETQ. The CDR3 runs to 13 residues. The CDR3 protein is CASSSRDDFEQFF. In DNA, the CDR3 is TGCGCCAGCAGCTCCCGGGATGACTTTGAGCAGTTCTTC.